This record covers a single TCR beta chain. Germline CDR1 SGHRS, CDR2 YFSETQ. Trimming left V 1 base short and J 1 base short, with 8 bases between. This CDR3 is built from 14 residues. This sample is drawn from a study of blood T cell repertoires in COVID-19. At the level of the study: Sites across the United States, Italy and Spain contributed samples from acute and convalescent COVID-19. Nucleic acid was either cDNA or gDNA, and it came from T cells, B-cell-depleted T cells, or PBMCs.

The repertoire was sequenced with immunoSEQ multiplex PCR; TCRdb's copy has only in-frame clones and lacks some. The sample lists tens of thousands of clones, roughly 79% seen once, with around 21% in the top ten. The rearrangement uses TRBV5-1 and TRBJ1-1; D gene unclear. The source is a man aged 65 to 85 with acute or convalescent COVID-19. Material: peripheral blood. The CDR3 region has the DNA TGCGCCAGCAGCTTGTCCAGTTCGAACACTGAAGCTTTCTTT. Translating gives CASSLSSSNTEAFF.